One and the same sample provided the 18 T cell receptor beta chains below, sequenced in a study of blood T cells in healthy people across ages. Next came a second PCR, run for about 6 to 12 cycles, which used a sample-barcoded 5' primer along with a J-beta primer mix. TCRdb independently ran MiXCR on the 5' RACE reads; one entry per CDR3 protein. This table holds about 1,400,000 distinct CDR3 sequences, around 55% found once. The sequenced sample was blood. Source of these receptors: a man aged 18 to 30 in good health.

This CDR3 reads CATSKGLGGYEQYF. CDR3 in DNA: TGTGCCACCAGCAAGGGACTAGGGGGTTACGAGCAGTACTTC. This chain links TRBV15 with TRBJ2-7; 8 positions agree with TRBD2. Losses at the gene ends were 4 bases for V and 4 bases for J; bases not matched to a gene: 6. The CDR3 totals 14 residues. CDR1 LNHNV and CDR2 YYDKDF come from the germline V gene (reference sequence).

The rearrangement uses TRBV4-3 and TRBJ1-4; 11 nucleotides align to TRBD1. Germline assignment: CDR1 LGHNA and CDR2 YSLEER. V was clipped by 0 bases and J by 5 bases; unmatched bases: 8. The CDR3 is 18 residues long. CDR3 sequence (DNA): TGCGCCAGCAGCCAAGATCTTTTGGGACAGGGGGGGAATGAAAAACTGTTTTTT. Protein product: CASSQDLLGQGGNEKLFF.

The rearrangement links TRBV14 to TRBJ2-7; D not resolved. The CDR3 is 13 residues long. V was pared by 4 bases and J by 5 bases, with 12 bases between. Germline V gene lookup returns CDR1 SGHDN and CDR2 FVKESK. CDR3: CASSPIPRDEQYF. CDR3 sequence (DNA): TGTGCCAGCAGCCCCATCCCTCGGGACGAGCAGTACTTC.

The chain recombines TRBV6-5 with TRBJ2-5, with a tentative D call TRBD1 (6 bases). CDR1 is MNHEY and CDR2 is SVGAGI in the germline V gene. Trimming left V 0 bases short and J 9 bases short, with 14 bases between. The CDR3 contains 14 residues. CDR3 residues: CASSYSPGERAQYF. As DNA, the CDR3 is TGTGCCAGCAGTTACTCCCCAGGGGAGAGGGCCCAGTACTTC.

The gene calls are TRBV12-3 or TRBV12-4 and TRBJ2-7, with D hard to call. The CDR3 covers 14 residues. V lost 3 bases and J lost 7, with 16 bases in between. Here the CDR3 reads CASSFTDSYNEQYF. CDR3 DNA sequence: TGTGCCAGCAGTTTTACAGATAGTTACAATGAGCAGTACTTC.

This clonotype was picked up a small number of times. The chain links TRBV28 to TRBJ1-2; tentative D call: TRBD1 (5 bases). The CDR3 has 12 residues. Trimming took 7 bases from V and 7 from J, leaving 13 bases between them. The germline gives CDR1 MDHEN, CDR2 SYDVKM. In DNA, the CDR3 is TGTGCCAGCAACCTAAGGGGAGGTGGCTACACCTTC. It specifies CASNLRGGGYTF.

In the case of this clonotype: A much bigger clone sits one base away, suggesting this may be a read error. The gene calls are TRBV7-7 and TRBJ2-7; perhaps TRBD2 as D (5 bases). Germline lookup yields CDR1 SSHAT and CDR2 FNYEAQ (reference sequence). The CDR3 is made up of 15 amino acids. The CDR3 region is CASSSVRTGLFEQYF. Written as DNA, the CDR3 is TGTGCTAGCAGCTCAGTGAGGACTGGCCTTTTCGAGCAGTACTTC.

This chain connects TRBV7-2 to TRBJ2-5, with 8 bases that match TRBD1. CDR3 length: 16 amino acids. CDR1 and CDR2 from the germline V gene are SGHTA and FQGNSA. Trimming removed 2 bases from V and 3 bases from J; junction bases left unmatched: 8. The CDR3 bases are TGTGCCAGCAGCTTACGCAGACAGGGGCTAAAAGAGACCCAGTACTTC. Encoded protein: CASSLRRQGLKETQYF.

This chain connects TRBV4-1 to TRBJ1-6; D is ambiguous. V lost 4 bases and J lost 9, with 10 bases in between. This CDR3 is 13 amino acids long. Germline values: CDR1 MGHRA, CDR2 YSYEKL. CDR3: CASSPLSGSPLHF. CDR3 nucleotide sequence: TGCGCCAGCAGCCCCCTATCGGGTTCACCCCTCCACTTT.

The chain uses TRBV3-1 and TRBJ2-1; the D gene is possibly TRBD2 (7 bases). CDR3 length: 16 amino acids. The germline V gene has CDR1 LGHDT and CDR2 YNNKEL (reference sequence). Trimming shortened V by 0 bases and J by 2 bases, and 11 bases separated the two germline ends. Here the CDR3 reads CASSQETRGPYNEQFF. DNA for the CDR3: TGTGCCAGCAGCCAAGAAACGCGGGGGCCCTACAATGAGCAGTTCTTC.

This clonotype was recorded only once. This chain uses TRBV28 with TRBJ1-5, with D uncertain. There are 13 residues in the CDR3. Germline assignment: CDR1 MDHEN and CDR2 SYDVKM. Trimming removed 7 bases at V and 1 base at J, with 8 bases between. CDR3 sequence (DNA): TGTGCCAGCATTTCGGGGAGCAATCAGCCCCAGCATTTT. It encodes CASISGSNQPQHF.

This clonotype was picked up a small number of times. This chain links TRBV29-1 with TRBJ2-7, with 7 nucleotides matching TRBD1. The CDR3 covers 13 residues. V was clipped by 5 bases and J by 2 bases; unmatched bases: 6. Germline CDR1 is SQVTM and CDR2 is ANQGSEA. The CDR3 loop reads CSVTTDRAYEQYF. CDR3 nucleotides: TGCAGCGTTACTACCGACAGGGCCTACGAGCAGTACTTC.

The chain recombines TRBV2 with TRBJ1-6; D is possibly TRBD1 (6 bases). Germline CDR1 is SNHLY and CDR2 is FYNNEI. Trimming left V 1 base short and J 8 bases short, with 15 bases between. The CDR3 totals 16 residues. This CDR3 is CASSEEGVGFYSPLHF. The CDR3 region has the DNA TGTGCCAGCAGTGAAGAGGGGGTCGGCTTTTATTCACCCCTCCACTTT.

This clonotype was seen a handful of times. The V and J genes are TRBV14 and TRBJ1-6; the match to TRBD1 covers 7 bases. The junction had 11 bases not matched to a gene; V was cut back by 5 bases and J by 13 bases. CDR1 and CDR2 (germline): SGHDN, FVKESK. The CDR3 covers 14 residues. The CDR3 DNA reads as TGTGCCAGCAGCTACTCAAACAGGGGATCTCCCCTCCACTTT. This encodes CASSYSNRGSPLHF.

The V gene is TRBV2, the J gene TRBJ2-1; D might be TRBD2 (7 bases). Germline-derived CDR1 and CDR2 are SNHLY and FYNNEI. V was shortened by 1 base and J by 8 bases, with 18 bases between the two germline ends. The length of the CDR3 is 16 residues. The CDR3 here is CASSEVDVGGLDEQFF. CDR3 coding DNA: TGTGCCAGCAGTGAAGTCGACGTGGGGGGGCTGGATGAGCAGTTCTTC.

V usage is TRBV4-1 and J usage is TRBJ2-3, with D perhaps matching TRBD2 (5 bases). The V gene lost 0 bases and the J gene lost 5 bases, with 9 bases spanning the gap. This CDR3 is 14 amino acids long. CDR1 MGHRA and CDR2 YSYEKL come from the germline V gene. For the CDR3, the DNA is TGCGCCAGCAGCCAAGACGCGAGGGTAGATACGCAGTATTTT. As protein: CASSQDARVDTQYF.

This clonotype was recorded only once. Its ends do not fully match the called genes, so a read error is possible. The genes are TRBV7-9 and TRBJ1-2, with D maybe TRBD1 (5 bases). This CDR3 has 12 amino acids. Looked up from germline, CDR1 is SEHNR and CDR2 is FQNEAQ (reference sequence). This CDR3 reads CASSSGKYGYTF. In DNA form, the CDR3 reads TGTGCTAGCAGCTCAGGGAAATACGGCTACACCTTC.

This chain connects TRBV7-2 to TRBJ2-7; possibly TRBD1 for D (6 bases). Trimming took off 3 bases at V and 0 bases at J, with 15 bases between the two ends. Germline CDR1 and CDR2: SGHTA and FQGNSA. The CDR3 is 16 residues long. The CDR3 here is CASSLPGEGNSYEQYF. In nucleotides, the CDR3 is TGTGCCAGCAGCTTGCCAGGGGAAGGAAACTCCTACGAGCAGTACTTC.